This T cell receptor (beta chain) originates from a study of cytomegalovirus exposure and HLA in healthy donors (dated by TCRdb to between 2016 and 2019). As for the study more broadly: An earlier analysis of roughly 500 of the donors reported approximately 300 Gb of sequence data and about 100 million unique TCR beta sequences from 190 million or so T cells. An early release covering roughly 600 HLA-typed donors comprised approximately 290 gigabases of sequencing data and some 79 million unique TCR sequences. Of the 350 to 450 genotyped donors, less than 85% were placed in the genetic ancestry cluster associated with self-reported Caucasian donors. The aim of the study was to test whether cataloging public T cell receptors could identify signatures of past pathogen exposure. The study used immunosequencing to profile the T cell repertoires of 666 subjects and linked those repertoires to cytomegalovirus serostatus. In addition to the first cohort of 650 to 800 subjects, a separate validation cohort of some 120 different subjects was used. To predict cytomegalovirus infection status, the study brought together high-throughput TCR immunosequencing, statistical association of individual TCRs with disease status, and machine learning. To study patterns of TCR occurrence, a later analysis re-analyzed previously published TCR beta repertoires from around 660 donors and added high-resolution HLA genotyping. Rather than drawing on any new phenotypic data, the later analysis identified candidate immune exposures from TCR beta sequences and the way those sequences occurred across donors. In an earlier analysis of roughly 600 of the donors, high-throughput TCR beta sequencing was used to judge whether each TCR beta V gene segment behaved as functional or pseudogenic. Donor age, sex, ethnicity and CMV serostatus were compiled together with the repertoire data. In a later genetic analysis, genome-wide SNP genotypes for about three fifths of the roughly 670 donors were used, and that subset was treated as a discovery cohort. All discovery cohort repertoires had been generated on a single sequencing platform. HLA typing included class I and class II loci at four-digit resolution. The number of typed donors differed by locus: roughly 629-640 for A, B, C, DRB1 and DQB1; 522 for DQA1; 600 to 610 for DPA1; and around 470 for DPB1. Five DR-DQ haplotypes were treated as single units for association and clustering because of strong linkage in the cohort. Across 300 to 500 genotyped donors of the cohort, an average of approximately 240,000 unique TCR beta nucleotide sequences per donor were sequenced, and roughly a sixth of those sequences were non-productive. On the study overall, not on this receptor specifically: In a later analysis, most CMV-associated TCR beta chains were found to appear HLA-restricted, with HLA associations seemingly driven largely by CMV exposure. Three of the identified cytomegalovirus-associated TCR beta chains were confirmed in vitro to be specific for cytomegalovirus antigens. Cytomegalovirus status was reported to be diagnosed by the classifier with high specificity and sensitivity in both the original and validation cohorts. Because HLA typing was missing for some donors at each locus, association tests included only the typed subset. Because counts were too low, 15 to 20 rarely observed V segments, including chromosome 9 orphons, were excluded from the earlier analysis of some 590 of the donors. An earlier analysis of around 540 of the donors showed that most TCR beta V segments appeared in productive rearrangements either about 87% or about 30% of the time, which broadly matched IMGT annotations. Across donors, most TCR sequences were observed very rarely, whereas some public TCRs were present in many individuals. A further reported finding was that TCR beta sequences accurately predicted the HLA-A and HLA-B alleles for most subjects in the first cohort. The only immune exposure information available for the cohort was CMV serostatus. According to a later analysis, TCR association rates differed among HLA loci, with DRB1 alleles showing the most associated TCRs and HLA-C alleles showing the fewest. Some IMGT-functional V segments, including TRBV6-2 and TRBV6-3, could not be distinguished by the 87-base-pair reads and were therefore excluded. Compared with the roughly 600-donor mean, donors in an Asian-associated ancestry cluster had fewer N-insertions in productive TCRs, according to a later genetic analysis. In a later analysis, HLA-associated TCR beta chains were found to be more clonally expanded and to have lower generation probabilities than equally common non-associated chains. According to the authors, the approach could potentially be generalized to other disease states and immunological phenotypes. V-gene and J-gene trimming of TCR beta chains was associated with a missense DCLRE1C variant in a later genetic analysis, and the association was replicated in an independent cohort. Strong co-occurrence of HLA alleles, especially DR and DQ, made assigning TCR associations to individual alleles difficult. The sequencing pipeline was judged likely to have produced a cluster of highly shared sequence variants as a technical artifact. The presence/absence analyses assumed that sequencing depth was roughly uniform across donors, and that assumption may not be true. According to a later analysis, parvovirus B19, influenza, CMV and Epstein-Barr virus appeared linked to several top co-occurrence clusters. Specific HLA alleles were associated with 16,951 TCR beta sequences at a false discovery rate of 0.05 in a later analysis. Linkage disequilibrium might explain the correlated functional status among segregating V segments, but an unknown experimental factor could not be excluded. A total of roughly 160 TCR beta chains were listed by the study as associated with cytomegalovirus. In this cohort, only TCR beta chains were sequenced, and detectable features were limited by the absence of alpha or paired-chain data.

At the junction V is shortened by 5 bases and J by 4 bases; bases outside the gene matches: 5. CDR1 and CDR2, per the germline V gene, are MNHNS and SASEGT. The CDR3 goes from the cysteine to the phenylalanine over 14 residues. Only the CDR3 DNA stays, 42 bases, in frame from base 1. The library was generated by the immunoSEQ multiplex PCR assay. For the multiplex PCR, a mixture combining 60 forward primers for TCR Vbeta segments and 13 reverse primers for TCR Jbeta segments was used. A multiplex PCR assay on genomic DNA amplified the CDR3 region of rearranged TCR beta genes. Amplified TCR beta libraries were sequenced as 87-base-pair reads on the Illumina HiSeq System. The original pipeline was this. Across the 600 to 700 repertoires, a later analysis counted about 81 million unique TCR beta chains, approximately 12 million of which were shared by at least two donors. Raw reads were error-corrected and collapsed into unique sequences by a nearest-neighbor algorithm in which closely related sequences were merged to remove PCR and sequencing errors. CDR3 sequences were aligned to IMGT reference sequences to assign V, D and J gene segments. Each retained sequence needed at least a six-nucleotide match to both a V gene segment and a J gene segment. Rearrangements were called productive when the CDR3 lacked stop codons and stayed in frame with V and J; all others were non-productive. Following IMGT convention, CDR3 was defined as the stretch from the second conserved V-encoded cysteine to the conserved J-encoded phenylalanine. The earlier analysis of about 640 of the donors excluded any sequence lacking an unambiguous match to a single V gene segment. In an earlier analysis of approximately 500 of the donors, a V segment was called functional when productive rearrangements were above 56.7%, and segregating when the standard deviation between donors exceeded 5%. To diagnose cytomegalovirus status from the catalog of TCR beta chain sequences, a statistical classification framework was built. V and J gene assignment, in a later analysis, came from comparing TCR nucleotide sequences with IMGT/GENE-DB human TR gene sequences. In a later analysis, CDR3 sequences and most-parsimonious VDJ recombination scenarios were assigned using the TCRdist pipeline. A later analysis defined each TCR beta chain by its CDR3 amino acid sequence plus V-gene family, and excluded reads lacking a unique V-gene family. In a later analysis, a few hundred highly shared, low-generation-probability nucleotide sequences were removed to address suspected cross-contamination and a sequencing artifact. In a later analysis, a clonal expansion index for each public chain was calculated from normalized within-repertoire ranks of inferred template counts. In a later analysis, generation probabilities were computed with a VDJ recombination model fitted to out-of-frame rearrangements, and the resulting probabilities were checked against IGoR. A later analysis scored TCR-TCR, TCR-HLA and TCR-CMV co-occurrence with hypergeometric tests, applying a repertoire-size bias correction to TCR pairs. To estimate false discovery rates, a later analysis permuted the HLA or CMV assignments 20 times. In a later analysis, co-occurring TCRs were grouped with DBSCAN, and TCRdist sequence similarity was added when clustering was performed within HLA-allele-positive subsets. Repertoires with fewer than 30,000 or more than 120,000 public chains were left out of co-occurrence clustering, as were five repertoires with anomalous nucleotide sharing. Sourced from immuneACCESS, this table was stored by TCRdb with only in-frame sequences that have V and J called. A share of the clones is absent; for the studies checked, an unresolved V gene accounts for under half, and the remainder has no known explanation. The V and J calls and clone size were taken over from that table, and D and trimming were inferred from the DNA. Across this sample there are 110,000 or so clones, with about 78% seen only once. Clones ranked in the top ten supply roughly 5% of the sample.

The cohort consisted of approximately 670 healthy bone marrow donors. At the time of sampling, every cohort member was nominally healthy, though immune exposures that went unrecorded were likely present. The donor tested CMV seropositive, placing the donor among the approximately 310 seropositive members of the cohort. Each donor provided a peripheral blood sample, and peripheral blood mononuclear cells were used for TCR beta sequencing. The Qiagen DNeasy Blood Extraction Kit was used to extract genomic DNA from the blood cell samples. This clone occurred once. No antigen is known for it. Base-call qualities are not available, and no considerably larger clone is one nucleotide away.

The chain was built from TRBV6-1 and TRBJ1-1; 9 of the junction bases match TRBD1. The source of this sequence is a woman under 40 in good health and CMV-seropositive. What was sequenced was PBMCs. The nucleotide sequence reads TGTGCCAGCAGTCGGACAGGGGAGGGCACTGAAGCTTTCTTT. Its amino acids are CASSRTGEGTEAFF.